Below are 27 T cell receptor beta chains sequenced from a single sample in a study of blood T cell repertoires in COVID-19. TCRdb's table, derived via immunoSEQ multiplex PCR, lists solely in-frame clones and lacks some. The sample shows a few hundred thousand clones, 70% to 90% of them seen only once. Source material: peripheral blood. The receptors originated from a man aged 45-65 years who had recovered from COVID-19.

The J gene is TRBJ1-2, the V gene TRBV30, with 9 bases that match TRBD1. The CDR3 consists of 14 residues. Germline V lookup: CDR1 GTSNPN, CDR2 SVGIG (reference sequence). The junction had 5 bases not matched to a gene; V was cut back by 0 bases and J by 6 bases. The DNA of the CDR3 is TGTGCCTGGAGTGTAAACAGGGGGCAGGATGGCTACACCTTC. Protein product: CAWSVNRGQDGYTF.

The chain combines TRBV18 with TRBJ2-3; 8 positions agree with TRBD2. The CDR3 covers 14 residues. CDR1 and CDR2 (germline): KGHSH, LQKENI. V shed 9 bases and J 0 bases; nucleotides not matched to a gene: 5. The chain's CDR3 is CASSTSVSTDTQYF. Written as DNA, the CDR3 is TGTGCCAGTTCGACTAGCGTAAGCACAGATACGCAGTATTTT.

This sequence joins TRBV5-4 and TRBJ1-2, with 7 bases identical to TRBD1. The V and J ends lost 4 bases and 4 bases, in that order; junction bases with no gene match: 7. Germline CDR1 SGHNT, CDR2 YYREEE (reference sequence). The CDR3 has 14 amino acids. The CDR3, as DNA: TGTGCCAGCAGCCCAGACAGGGCTGGCTATGGCTACACCTTC. Its translation: CASSPDRAGYGYTF.

The gene calls are TRBV5-1 and TRBJ1-3; possible D gene TRBD1, 5 bases. V lost 0 bases and J 1 base, leaving 11 bases between the germline ends. The CDR3 is made up of 16 amino acids. Germline-derived CDR1 and CDR2 are SGHRS and YFSETQ. The CDR3 DNA is TGCGCCAGCAGCTTGGAAGCAGGGATGTCTGGAAACACCATATATTTT. It specifies CASSLEAGMSGNTIYF.

A few counts support this clone. This chain joins TRBV28 and TRBJ2-3, with TRBD2 identical over 14 bases. Germline lookup yields CDR1 MDHEN and CDR2 SYDVKM. CDR3 size: 18 residues. Losses at the gene ends were 3 bases for V and 2 bases for J; bases not matched to a gene: 7. In DNA, the CDR3 is TGTGCCAGCAGTTTGGGACTAGCGGGAGTAGGGGCCACAGATACGCAGTATTTT. Amino acids: CASSLGLAGVGATDTQYF.

The chain links TRBV28 to TRBJ1-2; D uncertain. The CDR3 sequence is 13 residues long. Germline V gene sequence: CDR1 MDHEN, CDR2 SYDVKM. Trimming pared 2 bases from V and 2 bases from J, leaving 6 bases between. The CDR3 sequence is CASSLGKNYGYTF. In DNA form, the CDR3 reads TGTGCCAGCAGTTTAGGCAAAAACTATGGCTACACCTTC.

The gene calls are TRBV11-2 and TRBJ1-1; TRBD1 agrees at 9 bases. This CDR3 is 15 amino acids long. Losses at the gene ends were 3 bases for V and 4 bases for J; bases not matched to a gene: 6. Germline V gene data show CDR1 as SGHAT and CDR2 as FQNNGV. The CDR3 bases are TGTGCCAGCAGCTTGAGAAAACAGGGGGCCACTGAAGCTTTCTTT. Amino acids: CASSLRKQGATEAFF.

The rearrangement links TRBV30 to TRBJ1-1; perhaps TRBD1 as D (5 bases). V lost 3 bases and J 5 bases, leaving 10 bases between the germline ends. The V gene's germline CDR1 is GTSNPN and CDR2 SVGIG (reference sequence). This CDR3 comprises 12 residues. Here the CDR3 reads CAWRTGGTEAFF. In DNA form, the CDR3 reads TGTGCCTGGAGAACCGGGGGAACTGAAGCTTTCTTT. Drawing the rest from reference TRBV30 and TRBJ1-1, the complete variable domain is SQTIHQWPATLVQPVGSPLSLECTVEGTSNPNLYWYRQAAGRGLQLLFYSVGIGQISSEVPQNLSASRPQDRQFILSSKKLLLSDSGFYLCAWRTGGTEAFFGQGTRLTVV.

This chain uses TRBV9 with TRBJ2-2, with TRBD1 as a possible D gene (6 bases). CDR3 size: 17 residues. The V gene's germline CDR1 is SGDLS and CDR2 YYNGEE. V lost 3 bases and J 3 bases, leaving 18 bases between the germline ends. The CDR3 loop is CASSGPRGQGYTGELFF. The CDR3 DNA reads as TGTGCCAGCAGCGGGCCGAGAGGGCAGGGGTACACCGGGGAGCTGTTTTTT.

The chain carries TRBV10-1 and TRBJ2-1, with 7 bases that match TRBD2. Germline V gene data show CDR1 as WNHNN and CDR2 as SYGVQD (reference sequence). The CDR3 extends over 14 amino acids. With V trimmed by 1 base and J by 9 bases, 6 bases remained unmatched. The CDR3 bases are TGCGCCAGCAGTGAGTTGGGTGGGAGGGCTGAGCAGTTCTTC. The encoded protein is CASSELGGRAEQFF.

The rearrangement joins TRBV15 to TRBJ2-7; a possible D gene is TRBD2 (6 bases). The germline gives CDR1 LNHNV, CDR2 YYDKDF (reference sequence). This CDR3 region has 13 residues. The V end was cut by 4 bases, the J end by 3 bases, with 10 bases between. The CDR3 DNA reads TGTGCCACCAGCAAGGGACTTATCTACGAGCAGTACTTC. Amino acids: CATSKGLIYEQYF.

This rearrangement joins TRBV18 to TRBJ2-7; 10 bases line up with TRBD1. Germline V gene lookup returns CDR1 KGHSH and CDR2 LQKENI. This CDR3 is 15 amino acids long. The junction had 4 bases not matched to a gene; V was cut back by 5 bases and J by 0 bases. Here the CDR3 DNA reads TGTGCCAGCTCAAGCCGGGACAGGGGCTCCTACGAGCAGTACTTC. Its translation: CASSSRDRGSYEQYF.

The V call is TRBV6-5, the J call TRBJ2-7; 11 bases fit TRBD2. The CDR3 is 14 residues long. V shed 6 bases, J shed 2 bases, and the junction held 3 bases outside the gene matches. The germline gives CDR1 MNHEY, CDR2 SVGAGI. The CDR3 nucleotides are TGTGCCAGCAGCCGACTAGCGGGGACCTACGAGCAGTACTTC. Protein product: CASSRLAGTYEQYF.

This rearrangement joins TRBV18 to TRBJ2-7, with D unclear. The germline V and J ends were trimmed by 5 bases and 0 bases, with 11 bases remaining between them. Per germline, CDR1 KGHSH and CDR2 LQKENI. The CDR3 spans 14 residues. CDR3 protein: CASSSGPNSYEQYF. The CDR3 DNA reads as TGTGCCAGCTCATCAGGTCCCAACTCCTACGAGCAGTACTTC.

V gene TRBV6-5 combines with J gene TRBJ1-6; D gene unclear. CDR3 length: 14 residues. The V gene lost 9 bases and the J gene lost 0 bases, with 9 bases spanning the gap. Germline V gene sequence: CDR1 MNHEY, CDR2 SVGAGI. The CDR3, as DNA: TGTGCCAGTACAGAGTACTCCTATAATTCACCCCTCCACTTT. It encodes CASTEYSYNSPLHF.

CDR3 nucleotide sequence: TGTGCCAGCAGCGTCGACCAAGGACAGGGTAACGAGCAGTACTTC. Translated, it gives CASSVDQGQGNEQYF. This chain links TRBV9 with TRBJ2-7, with TRBD1 matching over 8 bases. V gave up 2 bases and J gave up 5 bases; unmatched junction bases: 9. Germline CDR1 SGDLS, CDR2 YYNGEE. The CDR3 runs to 15 residues.

The gene calls are TRBV7-9 and TRBJ2-5, with 7 positions matching TRBD2. Germline-derived CDR1 and CDR2 are SEHNR and FQNEAQ (reference sequence). The J segment lost 3 bases and the V segment lost 3 bases, leaving 4 bases of the junction unmatched. The CDR3 consists of 14 residues. CDR3 DNA: TGTGCCAGCAGCTTCCGTACTAGCGAAGAGACCCAGTACTTC. Residues: CASSFRTSEETQYF.

V usage is TRBV20-1 and J usage is TRBJ2-7; D remains unclear. The CDR3 has 11 residues. Germline-derived CDR1 and CDR2 are DFQATT and SNEGSKA (reference sequence). Trimming cost V 3 bases and J 4 bases, with 7 bases left between them. The CDR3 reads CSARSPYEQYF. DNA for the CDR3: TGCAGTGCTAGGTCCCCATACGAGCAGTACTTC.

The sample holds a few counts of this clone. The CDR3 bases are TGTGCCAGCAGCTTGGAGTACAGAGCCCCGGATACGCAGTATTTT. It specifies CASSLEYRAPDTQYF. V usage is TRBV5-4 and J usage is TRBJ2-3, with D uncertain. The germline V gene has CDR1 SGHNT and CDR2 YYREEE (reference sequence). The CDR3 loop spans 15 amino acids. Between the trimmed V and J ends, which lost 0 bases and 6 bases, there was a span of 14 bases.

V is TRBV7-2 and J is TRBJ2-5; 7 bases map to TRBD2. The CDR3 covers 17 residues. From germline, CDR1 is SGHTA and CDR2 FQGNSA. After removal of 5 bases from V and 4 bases from J, the junction contained 16 bases not matched to a gene. The CDR3 protein is CASSIHLGGGRRETQYF. The CDR3 DNA reads TGTGCCAGCAGCATCCACCTTGGGGGGGGAAGGAGAGAGACCCAGTACTTC. The full variable domain, rest sourced from reference TRBV7-2 and TRBJ2-5, is GAGVSQSPSNKVTEKGKDVELRCDPISGHTALYWYRQSLGQGLEFLIYFQGNSAPDKSGLPSDRFSAERTGGSVSTLTIQRTQQEDSAVYLCASSIHLGGGRRETQYFGPGTRLLVL.

This sequence joins TRBV7-9 and TRBJ2-5; D is perhaps TRBD2 (6 bases). The CDR3 loop spans 16 amino acids. CDR1 is SEHNR and CDR2 is FQNEAQ in the germline V gene (reference sequence). V lost 3 bases and J 4 bases, leaving 18 bases between the germline ends. The CDR3 bases are TGTGCCAGCAGCTTCCCCTTTAGCGGTCGGGGAGAGACCCAGTACTTC. Translated, it gives CASSFPFSGRGETQYF.

This sequence joins TRBV14 and TRBJ1-3; D unclear. V lost 3 bases and J lost 4, with 10 bases in between. The germline V gene encodes CDR1 SGHDN and CDR2 FVKESK. The CDR3 spans 14 residues. The CDR3 DNA reads TGTGCCAGCAGCCATCGGGTAGCCGGAAACACCATATATTTT. It encodes CASSHRVAGNTIYF.

The rearrangement links TRBV6-5 to TRBJ1-5; 8 positions agree with TRBD1. CDR1 MNHEY and CDR2 SVGAGI come from the germline V gene. After removal of 6 bases from V and 6 bases from J, the junction contained 10 bases not matched to a gene. CDR3 size: 15 residues. CDR3 sequence (DNA): TGTGCCAGCAGCCGCTCGGACAGGGAAGGTCAGCCCCAGCATTTT. Protein product: CASSRSDREGQPQHF.

The genes are TRBV24-1 and TRBJ1-2; D ambiguous. The germline V gene encodes CDR1 KGHDR and CDR2 SFDVKD. There are 14 residues in the CDR3. Trimming removed 4 bases from V and 12 bases from J, with 20 bases in between. The CDR3 protein is CATSESKDIMADTF. The CDR3, as DNA: TGTGCCACCAGTGAATCGAAAGATATTATGGCCGACACCTTC.

The chain links TRBV6-1 to TRBJ1-2; D unresolved. The ends were cut back, 3 bases at V and 0 bases at J, with 5 bases in the middle. This CDR3 is 13 amino acids long. The germline CDR1 and CDR2 sequences are MNHNS and SASEGT. CDR3 residues: CASSETPNYGYTF. For the CDR3, the DNA is TGTGCCAGCAGTGAGACACCTAACTATGGCTACACCTTC.

This chain joins TRBV15 and TRBJ1-5; D gene ambiguous. Germline CDR1 and CDR2: LNHNV and YYDKDF (reference sequence). Deletions cut 2 bases from V and 5 bases from J, with 4 bases between. The CDR3 sequence is 12 residues long. CDR3 bases: TGTGCCACCAGCAGACAGGATCAGCCCCAGCATTTT. It yields the protein CATSRQDQPQHF.

This chain links TRBV27 with TRBJ1-2, with D possibly being TRBD1 (6 bases). Trimming removed 5 bases from V and 6 bases from J, with 19 bases in between. Looked up from germline, CDR1 is MNHEY and CDR2 is SMNVEV (reference sequence). The CDR3 covers 15 residues. CDR3 residues: CASSPTRGWLDGYTF. Written as DNA, the CDR3 is TGTGCCAGCAGTCCGACCAGGGGTTGGTTGGATGGCTACACCTTC.